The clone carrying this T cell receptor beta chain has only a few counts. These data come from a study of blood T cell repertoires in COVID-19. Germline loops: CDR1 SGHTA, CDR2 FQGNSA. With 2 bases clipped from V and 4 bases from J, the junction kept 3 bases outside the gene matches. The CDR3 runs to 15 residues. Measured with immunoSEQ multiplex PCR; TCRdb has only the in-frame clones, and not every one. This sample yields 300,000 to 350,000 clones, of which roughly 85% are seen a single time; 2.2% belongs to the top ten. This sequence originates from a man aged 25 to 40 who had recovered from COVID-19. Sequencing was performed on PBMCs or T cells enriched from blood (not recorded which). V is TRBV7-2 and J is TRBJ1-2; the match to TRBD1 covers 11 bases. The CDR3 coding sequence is TGTGCCAGCAGCTTACTGGGACAGGGGGGCTATGGCTACACCTTC. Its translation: CASSLLGQGGYGYTF.